One sample yielded the 19 T cell receptor beta chains listed below, sequenced in a study of blood T cell repertoires in COVID-19. Profiled with immunoSEQ multiplex PCR; TCRdb holds only in-frame clones, not every one. Among about 37,000 clones, over 75% were seen once, and the ten largest hold 35% to 50%. Sequencing input: peripheral blood. The source of these receptors is a human donor in a cohort sampled during active COVID-19.

The rearrangement uses TRBV7-2 and TRBJ2-7; the D gene is possibly TRBD2 (5 bases). The CDR3 sequence is 14 residues long. V was trimmed by 3 bases and J by 2 bases, leaving 11 bases between them. Germline loops: CDR1 SGHTA, CDR2 FQGNSA. Here the CDR3 reads CASSFGDGTYEQYF. The CDR3 region has the DNA TGTGCCAGCAGCTTCGGAGACGGGACCTACGAGCAGTACTTC.

CDR3 nucleotides: TGCGCCAGCAGCCAACTCTTAGCGGGGGGTACTAGCACAGATACGCAGTATTTT. This encodes CASSQLLAGGTSTDTQYF. The V gene is TRBV4-3, the J gene TRBJ2-3, with 10 bases aligning to TRBD2. The V gene's germline CDR1 is LGHNA and CDR2 YSLEER. The trim removed 2 bases at V and 0 bases at J, leaving 8 bases unmatched. This CDR3 spans 18 amino acids.

The chain is built from TRBV4-1 and TRBJ1-5; a weak D match, TRBD1 (6 bases). The CDR3 spans 18 residues. Germline lookup yields CDR1 MGHRA and CDR2 YSYEKL. The germline V and J ends were trimmed by 0 bases and 4 bases, with 19 bases remaining between them. The DNA of the CDR3 is TGCGCCAGCAGCCAAGATAGCGGGACATATGAGGTAAATCAGCCCCAGCATTTT. Its translation: CASSQDSGTYEVNQPQHF.

V and J are TRBV5-4 and TRBJ2-5; D perhaps matches TRBD1 (7 bases). With 4 bases removed from V and 4 bases from J, the gap between germline ends came to 17 bases. This CDR3 comprises 15 residues. The V gene's germline CDR1 is SGHNT and CDR2 YYREEE (reference sequence). The CDR3 bases are TGTGCCAGCAGCCAGGGGGACTTCGTTGGAGAGACCCAGTACTTC. Translation: CASSQGDFVGETQYF.

This chain joins TRBV2 and TRBJ1-2, with a weak D call TRBD1 (6 bases). The CDR3 extends over 14 amino acids. Germline V gene lookup returns CDR1 SNHLY and CDR2 FYNNEI. The germline V and J ends were trimmed by 6 bases and 9 bases, with 20 bases remaining between them. CDR3 sequence (DNA): TGTGCCAGCAGCCCCCGGCAGGGGATCGGTAGCTACACCTTC. Translated: CASSPRQGIGSYTF.

V is TRBV27 and J is TRBJ2-2, with TRBD1 as a possible D gene (6 bases). V lost 6 bases and J 1 base, leaving 12 bases between the germline ends. Germline CDR1 reads MNHEY; CDR2 reads SMNVEV (reference sequence). CDR3 length equals 15 residues. In DNA form, the CDR3 reads TGTGCCAGCAGGTTAACGACAGGGAACACCGGGGAGCTGTTTTTT. This translates into CASRLTTGNTGELFF.

In this sample, this clone turned up once. The V call is TRBV27, the J call TRBJ2-2, with D tentatively TRBD1 (6 bases). V lost 1 base to trimming and J lost 1 base, with 7 bases between them. Germline-derived CDR1 and CDR2 are MNHEY and SMNVEV (reference sequence). The CDR3 extends over 15 amino acids. The CDR3 DNA follows: TGTGCCAGCAGTTTATTACAGGGGAACACCGGGGAGCTGTTTTTT. Translation: CASSLLQGNTGELFF.

This chain connects TRBV7-2 to TRBJ1-1; possibly TRBD1 for D (6 bases). This CDR3 has 13 amino acids. The ends were cut back, 1 base at V and 8 bases at J, with 11 bases in the middle. Per germline, CDR1 SGHTA and CDR2 FQGNSA. CDR3 bases: TGTGCCAGCAGCTTAGGGGGGCAGCTGGAAGCTTTCTTT. Translating gives CASSLGGQLEAFF.

The chain joins TRBV25-1 to TRBJ2-3, with D maybe TRBD2 (5 bases). Trimming removed 5 bases at V and 0 bases at J, with 9 bases between. The germline V gene encodes CDR1 MGHDK and CDR2 SYGVNS. This CDR3 comprises 14 residues. DNA of the CDR3: TGTGCCAGCAGTAGGAGCGGTAGCACAGATACGCAGTATTTT. Residues: CASSRSGSTDTQYF.

V usage is TRBV9 and J usage is TRBJ2-5; 11 bases are shared with TRBD2. Germline V CDR1 and CDR2: SGDLS, YYNGEE. There are 16 residues in the CDR3. Germline trimming cut 2 bases from V and 3 bases from J; bases unmatched to any gene: 6. Written as DNA, the CDR3 is TGTGCCAGCAGCGTGAGACCTAGCGGGGGGAAAGAGACCCAGTACTTC. Its protein product is CASSVRPSGGKETQYF.

This chain links TRBV12-3 or TRBV12-4 with TRBJ1-2; no definite D call. Trimming stripped 6 bases from V and 7 bases from J, with 9 bases between. This CDR3 is 11 amino acids long. CDR3 nucleotides: TGTGCCAGCAGCGTGAGGCTTGGCTACACCTTC. This sequence encodes CASSVRLGYTF.

This chain uses TRBV4-3 with TRBJ2-6; D is perhaps TRBD2 (5 bases). The germline V gene has CDR1 LGHNA and CDR2 YSLEER. This CDR3 comprises 19 residues. The V and J ends lost 5 bases and 0 bases respectively, with 20 bases between them. In DNA form, the CDR3 reads TGCGCCAGCAGCAAACAAGATCCCCGGACTGGCTCTGGGGCCAACGTCCTGACTTTC. Translation: CASSKQDPRTGSGANVLTF.

This chain connects TRBV5-5 to TRBJ2-7; 7 bases match TRBD1. This CDR3 comprises 14 residues. V lost 0 bases and J lost 2; bases outside the gene matches: 2. Per germline, CDR1 SGHKS and CDR2 YYEKEE (reference sequence). This CDR3 is CASSLGTGTYEQYF. The CDR3 region has the DNA TGTGCCAGCAGCTTGGGGACAGGTACCTACGAGCAGTACTTC.

J is TRBJ2-3 and V is TRBV9; D is unresolved. CDR3 length equals 12 residues. Germline-derived CDR1 and CDR2 are SGDLS and YYNGEE. Trimming removed 5 bases from V and 0 bases from J, with 4 bases in between. The DNA of the CDR3 is TGTGCCAGCAGTCGTAGCACAGATACGCAGTATTTT. Its translation: CASSRSTDTQYF. The entire variable domain, with the rest obtained from reference TRBV9 and TRBJ2-3, is as follows: DSGVTQTPKHLITATGQRVTLRCSPRSGDLSVYWYQQSLDQGLQFLIQYYNGEERAKGNILERFSAQQFPDLHSELNLSSLELGDSALYFCASSRSTDTQYFGPGTRLTVL.

The genes are TRBV7-2 and TRBJ2-5, with a tentative D call TRBD1 (6 bases). The CDR3 length is 15 residues. Germline values: CDR1 SGHTA, CDR2 FQGNSA. The ends were cut back, 4 bases at V and 2 bases at J, with 14 bases in the middle. The chain's CDR3 is CASSWGQGPQETQYF. The CDR3 DNA is TGTGCCAGCAGCTGGGGACAAGGTCCGCAAGAGACCCAGTACTTC.

This sequence joins TRBV4-1 and TRBJ1-6, with 10 bases that match TRBD1. V dropped 2 bases and J dropped 7; count of bases not matched to a gene: 5. This CDR3 contains 16 residues. Germline V gives CDR1 MGHRA, CDR2 YSYEKL. As DNA, the CDR3 is TGCGCCAGCAGCCAATTCCGGGGACAGGGGAATTCACCCCTCCACTTT. It translates to CASSQFRGQGNSPLHF.

The chain couples TRBV11-2 to TRBJ2-3, with D perhaps matching TRBD2 (7 bases). This CDR3 is built from 17 residues. The germline CDR1 and CDR2 sequences are SGHAT and FQNNGV. V gave up 4 bases and J gave up 4 bases, with 21 bases separating them. CDR3 amino acids: CASSYLGGGGVSDTQYF. The CDR3 bases are TGTGCCAGCAGCTATCTCGGAGGGGGGGGCGTGTCAGATACGCAGTATTTT.

The V call is TRBV19, the J call TRBJ2-1; a weak D match, TRBD2 (5 bases). The germline gives CDR1 LNHDA, CDR2 SQIVND (reference sequence). The CDR3 is 14 residues long. V was pared by 4 bases and J by 3 bases, with 10 bases between. The DNA of the CDR3 is TGTGCCAGTAGTACTGGACTCTACTACAATGAGCAGTTCTTC. Protein: CASSTGLYYNEQFF.

The V gene is TRBV5-1, the J gene TRBJ1-1, with a tentative D call TRBD1 (5 bases). V was shortened by 2 bases and J by 8 bases, with 13 bases between the two germline ends. Germline V CDR1 and CDR2: SGHRS, YFSETQ. This CDR3 region has 13 residues. DNA of the CDR3: TGCGCCAGCAGCTTAAGGGGTGGGCGAGAAGCTTTCTTT. Translated: CASSLRGGREAFF.